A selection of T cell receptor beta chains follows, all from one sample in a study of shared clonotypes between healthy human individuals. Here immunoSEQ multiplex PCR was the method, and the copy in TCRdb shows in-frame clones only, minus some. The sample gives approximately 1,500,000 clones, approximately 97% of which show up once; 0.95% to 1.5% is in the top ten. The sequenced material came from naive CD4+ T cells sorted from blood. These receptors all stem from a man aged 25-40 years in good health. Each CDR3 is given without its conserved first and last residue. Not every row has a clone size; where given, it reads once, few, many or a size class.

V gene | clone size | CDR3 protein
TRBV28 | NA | ASSRLAGESYNEQF
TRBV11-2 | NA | ASSLRWGLNSGELF
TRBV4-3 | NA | ASSQGGGGQGYEQY
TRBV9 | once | ASSSVAALDTQY
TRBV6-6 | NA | ASSPLGPGSGYT
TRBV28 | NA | ASSTNGLAGGGEETQY
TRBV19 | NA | ASSIVVADPNTGELF
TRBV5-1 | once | ASSFTGTGEAAQDTQY
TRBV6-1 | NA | ASSGGQAGGGEQY
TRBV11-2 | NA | ASSPNYPGSYEQY
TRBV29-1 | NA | SVEGRTGVYNEQF
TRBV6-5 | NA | ATSADPPPYNEQF
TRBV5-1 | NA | ASSTSLRGTDTQY
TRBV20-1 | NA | SVGTSEQF
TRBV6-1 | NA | ASSATLSGSLYTQY
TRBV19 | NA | ASSLSGQPQH
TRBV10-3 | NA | AIRSQGYEQY
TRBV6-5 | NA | ASSMTGDTEAF
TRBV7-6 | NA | ASSPRLGLAPSTDTQY
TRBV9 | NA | ASSSSGGWNEAF
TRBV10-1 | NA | ASSESFGQGASYT
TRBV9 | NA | ASSVAVGGVLLF
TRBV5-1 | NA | ASSFGQITFTDTQY
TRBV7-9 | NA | ASSFVRTATLNTEAF
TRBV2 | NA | ASELGSNQPQH
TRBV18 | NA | ASSPGARETQY
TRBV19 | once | ASSTGLPDYEQY
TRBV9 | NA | ASSVDFEGWGEAF
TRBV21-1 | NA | ASSSFPSNTGELF
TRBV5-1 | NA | ASSLAPSGSLRYNEQF
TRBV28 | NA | ASRAQILAKNIQY
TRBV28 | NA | ASGVGTDTEAF
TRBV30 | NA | AWSSLSGSTEQF
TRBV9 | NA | ASSVAGANEQF
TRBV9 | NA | ASSVGGSYEQY
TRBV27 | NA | ASSPPPGRLGMNTEAF
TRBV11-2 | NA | ASSPGLAGERNTGELF
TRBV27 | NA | ASSSQTEPKGVETQY
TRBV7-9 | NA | ASSLGPGGYTEAF
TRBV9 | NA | ASSERGGYNEQF